Given below is one T cell receptor (beta chain) in context. The source of the sample is a study of blood T cell repertoires in COVID-19. Study context: The study drew acute and convalescent COVID-19 samples from the United States, Italy and Spain. Sample material is recorded as cDNA or gDNA derived from T cells, B-cell-depleted T cells, or PBMCs.

Followed longitudinally, the Seattle patients had been enrolled during active infection. This table comes from immunoSEQ multiplex PCR, and its TCRdb copy is limited to in-frame clones, with some not included. The sample lists about 370,000 clones; around 87% were seen once. Germline assignment: CDR1 GTSNPN and CDR2 SVGIG (reference sequence). The V end was cut by 0 bases, the J end by 3 bases, with 6 bases between. CDR3 length: 12 amino acids. The chain combines TRBV30 with TRBJ2-7; D is uncertain. The specimen sequenced was peripheral blood. The source is a woman aged 30 to 39 with COVID-19, enrolled during active disease. The CDR3 DNA follows: TGTGCCTGGAGTGTATCGGTCTACGAGCAGTACTTC. Translation: CAWSVSVYEQYF.